This T cell receptor beta chain was sequenced for a study of blood T cells in healthy people across ages. V gave up 5 bases and J gave up 8 bases; unmatched junction bases: 16. The CDR3 runs 17 residues. Germline V gene data show CDR1 as MNHEY and CDR2 as SMNVEV (reference sequence). The authors ran a second PCR of 7 to 11 cycles using a sample-barcoded 5' primer and a J-beta primer mix. TCRdb reanalysed the 5' RACE reads using MiXCR and keeps one entry per CDR3 protein. The data hold about 1,400,000 distinct CDR3 sequences, with 55% to 75% observed a single time. V usage is TRBV27 and J usage is TRBJ1-4; TRBD1 agrees at 8 bases. The sequenced sample consisted of blood. This receptor was identified in a man aged 18-30 years in good health. The CDR3 nucleotides are TGTGCCAGCAGTCCATGGACAGGGATTGGTTCTAGCGAAAAACTGTTTTTT. It is translated as CASSPWTGIGSSEKLFF.